Listed below are T cell receptor beta chains from one sample, sequenced in a study of identical twins. TCRdb called the 5' RACE reads again in MiXCR, with one record for every CDR3 protein. This table has 1.5 million to 2 million distinct CDR3 sequences, 32% appearing once. Sequenced material: cord blood. The receptors here all came from a newborn girl in good health. CDR3s include the opening cysteine and the closing phenylalanine or tryptophan. Fields, in order: clone size, V gene, D gene, J gene, CDR3 protein, CDR3 DNA. D genes are given only for firm matches. Expanded clones get a size class; other rows say once, few or many, or leave the size out.

.	TRBV10-1	.	TRBJ1-1	CASRVDLFTEAFF	TGCGCCAGCAGGGTGGACCTATTCACTGAAGCTTTCTTT
few	TRBV20-1	TRBD2	TRBJ2-5	CSASRTSGETQYF	TGCAGTGCTAGCCGCACTAGCGGGGAGACCCAGTACTTC
few	TRBV4-2	TRBD1	TRBJ1-4	CASRRDRGFEKLFF	TGTGCCAGCAGACGGGACAGGGGCTTTGAAAAACTGTTTTTT
.	TRBV20-1	.	TRBJ2-4	CSARYALAKNIQYF	TGCAGTGCTCGGTATGCGCTAGCCAAAAACATTCAGTACTTC
.	TRBV4-1	.	TRBJ2-3	CASSQRGAVDTQYF	TGCGCCAGCAGCCAACGGGGGGCCGTAGATACGCAGTATTTT
.	TRBV20-1	TRBD1	TRBJ1-5	CSASQGGGGQPQHF	TGCAGTGCGTCTCAGGGGGGTGGCGGTCAGCCCCAGCATTTT
.	TRBV12-3/TRBV12-4	.	TRBJ2-3	CASSFRRADMGTDTQYF	TGTGCCAGCAGTTTCAGGAGAGCCGATATGGGCACAGATACGCAGTATTTT
.	TRBV24-1	TRBD1	TRBJ1-5	CATSDTGQGTQPQHF	TGTGCCACCAGTGATACCGGACAGGGAACCCAGCCCCAGCATTTT
.	TRBV5-1	TRBD1	TRBJ2-7	CASRVARGPYEQYF	TGCGCCAGCAGAGTGGCAAGGGGGCCCTACGAGCAGTACTTC
few	TRBV5-1	.	TRBJ2-3	CASSLARNGGPDTQYF	TGCGCCAGCAGCTTGGCCCGGAACGGCGGCCCAGATACGCAGTATTTT
.	TRBV3-1	.	TRBJ1-1	CASSARPGRLNTEAFF	TGTGCCAGCAGCGCAAGACCGGGACGGTTGAACACTGAAGCTTTCTTT
.	TRBV7-2	TRBD2	TRBJ2-3	CASSLGGGGGTDTQYF	TGTGCCAGCAGCTTAGGCGGGGGAGGAGGCACAGATACGCAGTATTTT
few	TRBV11-2	.	TRBJ2-4	CASSRTNDKNIQYF	TGTGCCAGCAGTCGTACAAATGACAAAAACATTCAGTACTTC
.	TRBV7-9	.	TRBJ2-1	CASSLVASGSYNEQFF	TGTGCCAGCAGCTTAGTGGCCAGCGGCTCCTACAATGAGCAGTTCTTC
few	TRBV20-1	.	TRBJ2-4	CSAPDGKNIQYF	TGCAGTGCCCCCGACGGAAAAAACATTCAGTACTTC
many	TRBV28	.	TRBJ1-4	CASSFLGRSNEKLFF	TGTGCCAGCAGTTTTTTAGGGCGGTCTAATGAAAAACTGTTTTTT
few	TRBV3-1	TRBD2	TRBJ2-1	CASSPVTSGSRTRSYNEQFF	TGTGCCAGCAGCCCAGTGACTAGCGGGAGTAGGACCCGCTCCTACAATGAGCAGTTCTTC
few	TRBV20-1	.	TRBJ2-5	CSARDSPSQETQYF	TGCAGTGCTAGAGACTCCCCATCCCAAGAGACCCAGTACTTC
.	TRBV12-3/TRBV12-4	.	TRBJ2-1	CASSTLGSGPDNEQFF	TGTGCCAGCAGTACGCTTGGTAGCGGTCCTGACAATGAGCAGTTCTTC
few	TRBV20-1	TRBD1	TRBJ2-7	CSARRDSRYEQYF	TGCAGTGCTAGACGGGACAGTCGGTACGAGCAGTACTTC
few	TRBV6-5	.	TRBJ2-1	CASSYSTTGPRSYNEQFF	TGTGCCAGCAGTTACTCGACGACAGGCCCTCGTTCCTACAATGAGCAGTTCTTC
.	TRBV30	.	TRBJ2-3	CAWSWDHTDTQYF	TGTGCCTGGAGTTGGGATCACACAGATACGCAGTATTTT